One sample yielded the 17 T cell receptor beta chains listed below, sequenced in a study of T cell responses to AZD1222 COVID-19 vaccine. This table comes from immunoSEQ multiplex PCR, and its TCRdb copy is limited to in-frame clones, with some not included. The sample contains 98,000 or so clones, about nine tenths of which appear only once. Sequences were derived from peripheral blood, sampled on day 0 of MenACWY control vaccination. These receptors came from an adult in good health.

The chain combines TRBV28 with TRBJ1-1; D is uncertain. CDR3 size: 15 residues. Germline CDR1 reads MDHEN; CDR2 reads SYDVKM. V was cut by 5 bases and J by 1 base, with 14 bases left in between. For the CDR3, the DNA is TGTGCCAGCAGTCGAGGATGGAGACAGAACACTGAAGCTTTCTTT. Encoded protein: CASSRGWRQNTEAFF. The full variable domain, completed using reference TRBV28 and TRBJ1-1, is DVKVTQSSRYLVKRTGEKVFLECVQDMDHENMFWYRQDPGLGLRLIYFSYDVKMKEKGDIPEGYSVSREKKERFSLILESASTNQTSMYLCASSRGWRQNTEAFFGQGTRLTVV.

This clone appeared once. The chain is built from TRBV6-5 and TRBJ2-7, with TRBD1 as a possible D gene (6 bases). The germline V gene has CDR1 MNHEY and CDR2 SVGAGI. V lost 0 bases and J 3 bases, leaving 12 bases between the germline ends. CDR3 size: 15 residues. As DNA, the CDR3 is TGTGCCAGCAGTTACTCAGGGACAACGGGCTACGAGCAGTACTTC. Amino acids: CASSYSGTTGYEQYF.

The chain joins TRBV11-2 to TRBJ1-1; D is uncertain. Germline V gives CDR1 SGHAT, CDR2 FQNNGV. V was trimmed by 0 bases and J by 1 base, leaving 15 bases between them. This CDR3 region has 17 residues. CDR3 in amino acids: CASSLDTGGSWNTEAFF. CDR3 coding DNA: TGTGCCAGCAGCTTAGATACGGGAGGGTCTTGGAACACTGAAGCTTTCTTT.

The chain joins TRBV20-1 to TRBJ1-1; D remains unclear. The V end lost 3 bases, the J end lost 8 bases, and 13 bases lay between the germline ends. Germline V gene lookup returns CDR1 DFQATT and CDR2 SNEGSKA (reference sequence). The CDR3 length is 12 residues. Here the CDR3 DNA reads TGCAGTGCTAGTCGTGCGGCAGGAGAAGCTTTCTTT. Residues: CSASRAAGEAFF.

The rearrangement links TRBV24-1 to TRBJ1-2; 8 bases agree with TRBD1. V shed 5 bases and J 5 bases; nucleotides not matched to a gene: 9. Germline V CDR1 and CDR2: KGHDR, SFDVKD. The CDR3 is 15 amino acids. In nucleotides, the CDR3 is TGTGCCACCAGTGCCGTGGACAGGGAAGGTTATGGCTACACCTTC. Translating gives CATSAVDREGYGYTF.

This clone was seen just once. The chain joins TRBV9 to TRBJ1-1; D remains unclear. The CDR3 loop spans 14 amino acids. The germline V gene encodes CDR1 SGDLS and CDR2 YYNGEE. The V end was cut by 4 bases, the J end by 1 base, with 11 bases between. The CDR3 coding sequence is TGTGCCAGCAGCCCCCGGGTAGCGAACACTGAAGCTTTCTTT. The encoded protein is CASSPRVANTEAFF.

The CDR3 DNA follows: TGTGCCAGCAGCGTAGTTGACGGAAATAATTCACCCCTCCACTTT. Translated, it gives CASSVVDGNNSPLHF. V is TRBV9 and J is TRBJ1-6; D is uncertain. The CDR3 totals 15 residues. V was pared by 0 bases and J by 5 bases, with 9 bases between. Germline V gene sequence: CDR1 SGDLS, CDR2 YYNGEE.

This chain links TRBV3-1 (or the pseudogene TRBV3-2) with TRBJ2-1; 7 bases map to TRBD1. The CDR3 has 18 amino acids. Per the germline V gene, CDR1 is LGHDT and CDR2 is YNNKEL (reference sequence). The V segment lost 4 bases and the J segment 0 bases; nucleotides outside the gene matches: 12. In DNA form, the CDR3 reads TGTGCCAGCAGCCTAAGGGACAGCAAAATTTCCTCCTACAATGAGCAGTTCTTC. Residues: CASSLRDSKISSYNEQFF.

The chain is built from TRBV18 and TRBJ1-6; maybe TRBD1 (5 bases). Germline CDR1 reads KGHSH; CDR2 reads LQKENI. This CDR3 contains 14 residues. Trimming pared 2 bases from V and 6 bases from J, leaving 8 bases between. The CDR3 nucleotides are TGTGCCAGCTCACCAGAACAGGCTAATTCACCCCTCCACTTT. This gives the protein CASSPEQANSPLHF.

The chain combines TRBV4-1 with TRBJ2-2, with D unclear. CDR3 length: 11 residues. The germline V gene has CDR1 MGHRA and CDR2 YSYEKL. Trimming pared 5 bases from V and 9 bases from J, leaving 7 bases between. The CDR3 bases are TGCGCCAGCAGCAACCTATGGGAGCTGTTTTTT. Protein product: CASSNLWELFF.

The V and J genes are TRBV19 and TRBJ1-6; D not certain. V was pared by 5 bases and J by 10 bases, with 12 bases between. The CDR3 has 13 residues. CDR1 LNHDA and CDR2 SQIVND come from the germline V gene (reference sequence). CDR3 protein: CASSSDPRSPLHF. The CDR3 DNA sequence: TGTGCCAGTAGTTCGGACCCGCGATCACCCCTCCACTTT. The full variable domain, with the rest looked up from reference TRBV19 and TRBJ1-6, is DGGITQSPKYLFRKEGQNVTLSCEQNLNHDAMYWYRQDPGQGLRLIYYSQIVNDFQKGDIAEGYSVSREKKESFPLTVTSAQKNPTAFYLCASSSDPRSPLHFGNGTRLTVT.

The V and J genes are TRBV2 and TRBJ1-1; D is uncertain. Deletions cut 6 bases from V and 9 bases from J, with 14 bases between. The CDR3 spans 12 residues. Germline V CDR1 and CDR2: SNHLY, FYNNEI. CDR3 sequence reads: CASRTETDQAFF. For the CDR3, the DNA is TGTGCCAGCAGGACCGAGACTGATCAAGCTTTCTTT.

The CDR3 spells CASSLQVGQAETQYF. CDR3 DNA sequence: TGTGCCAGCAGCCTCCAAGTCGGGCAGGCGGAGACCCAGTACTTC. V gene TRBV3-1 (or the pseudogene TRBV3-2) combines with J gene TRBJ2-5; no clear D. The CDR3 is 15 residues long. V shed 4 bases and J shed 5 bases, with 17 bases lying between them. Germline V gene data show CDR1 as LGHDT and CDR2 as YNNKEL (reference sequence).

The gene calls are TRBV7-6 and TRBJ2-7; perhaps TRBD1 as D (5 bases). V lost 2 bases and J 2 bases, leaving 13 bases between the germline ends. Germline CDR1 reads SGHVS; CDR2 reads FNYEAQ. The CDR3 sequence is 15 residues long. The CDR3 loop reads CASSLFATAAYEQYF. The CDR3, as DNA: TGTGCCAGCAGCTTATTTGCGACAGCTGCCTACGAGCAGTACTTC.

The CDR3 region is CSVVSGNTIYF. DNA of the CDR3: TGCAGCGTTGTTTCTGGAAACACCATATATTTT. The V call is TRBV29-1, the J call TRBJ1-3; D gene uncertain. In germline, CDR1 is SQVTM, CDR2 ANQGSEA. V was pared by 4 bases and J by 1 base, with 2 bases between. This CDR3 is 11 amino acids long.

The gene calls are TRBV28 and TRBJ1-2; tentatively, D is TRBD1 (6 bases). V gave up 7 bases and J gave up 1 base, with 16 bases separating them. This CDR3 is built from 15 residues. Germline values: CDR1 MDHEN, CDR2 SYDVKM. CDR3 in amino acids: CASTPPGGGNYGYTF. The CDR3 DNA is TGTGCCAGCACCCCCCCGGGAGGGGGTAACTATGGCTACACCTTC.

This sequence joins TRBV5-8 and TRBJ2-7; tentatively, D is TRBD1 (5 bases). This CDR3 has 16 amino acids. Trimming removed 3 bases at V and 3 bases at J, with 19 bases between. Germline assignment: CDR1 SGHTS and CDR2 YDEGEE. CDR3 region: CASSSPARQSNYEQYF. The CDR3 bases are TGTGCCAGCAGCTCGCCGGCCCGACAGTCCAACTACGAGCAGTACTTC.